One and the same sample provided the 31 T cell receptor beta chains below, sequenced in a study of spatial heterogeneity in lung cancer. Time point indicated: sample taken at primary tumor resection. The authors sequenced whole RNA from tumor, nontumor lung or frozen PBMC without sorting. TCRdb re-called the 5' RACE reads with MiXCR, one entry per CDR3 protein. The sample shows approximately 2,000 distinct CDR3 sequences, 12% of them seen only once. Sequencing was performed on normal lung tissue next to the tumor, taken at surgery. These receptors were obtained from a male donor with early-stage non-small cell lung cancer.

This clonotype is labeled as large (0.1 to 1%). CDR3 sequence: CASSLGRDQETQYF. As DNA, the CDR3 is TGCGCCAGCAGCTTGGGACGGGACCAAGAGACCCAGTACTTC. V usage is TRBV5-1 and J usage is TRBJ2-5; D gene uncertain. The CDR3 spans 14 residues. V was pared by 0 bases and J by 0 bases, with 6 bases between. CDR1 is SGHRS and CDR2 is YFSETQ in the germline V gene.

This clonotype is judged large (0.1 to 1%). The CDR3 loop is CASSQDRDTQYF. In DNA form, the CDR3 reads TGTGCCAGCAGTCAGGACAGGGATACGCAGTATTTT. This chain connects TRBV2 to TRBJ2-3; TRBD1 aligns across 7 bases. The junction had 2 bases not matched to a gene; V was cut back by 5 bases and J by 6 bases. Germline values: CDR1 SNHLY, CDR2 FYNNEI. CDR3 length: 12 residues.

The V and J genes are TRBV6-2 or TRBV6-3 and TRBJ1-1; no reliable D call. V lost 4 bases to trimming and J lost 5 bases, with 8 bases between them. CDR3 length: 12 residues. CDR1 MNHEY and CDR2 SVGEGT come from the germline V gene. CDR3 nucleotides: TGTGCCAGCAGTTTCCTGGGGACTGAAGCTTTCTTT. Translating gives CASSFLGTEAFF.

Within the sample, this clonotype is medium-sized. The V gene is TRBV5-1, the J gene TRBJ2-5; a possible D gene is TRBD1 (5 bases). Germline V gene data show CDR1 as SGHRS and CDR2 as YFSETQ. This CDR3 spans 14 amino acids. The ends were cut back, 2 bases at V and 0 bases at J, with 8 bases in the middle. CDR3 sequence (DNA): TGCGCCAGCAGCTTCGGCAGGGACCAAGAGACCCAGTACTTC. This encodes CASSFGRDQETQYF.

This clonotype is judged medium-sized. V is TRBV7-3 and J is TRBJ2-2; D is undetermined. The V gene's germline CDR1 is SGHTA and CDR2 FQGTGA. The CDR3 extends over 12 amino acids. Trimming took 3 bases from V and 5 from J, leaving 4 bases between them. CDR3 DNA sequence: TGTGCCAGCAGCTTTGGGACCGGGGAGCTGTTTTTT. This gives the protein CASSFGTGELFF. Combining the CDR3 with reference TRBV7-3 and TRBJ2-2 gives the whole variable domain GAGVSQTPSNKVTEKGKYVELRCDPISGHTALYWYRQSLGQGPEFLIYFQGTGAADDSGLPNDRFFAVRPEGSVSTLKIQRTERGDSAVYLCASSFGTGELFFGEGSRLTVL.

This clonotype was seen ten or more times. This CDR3 is CASSFTPMNTGELFF. CDR3 nucleotides: TGCGCCAGCAGCTTTACCCCAATGAACACCGGGGAGCTGTTTTTT. V is TRBV5-1 and J is TRBJ2-2; D unclear. V lost 2 bases, J lost 1 base, and 9 bases lay in between. This CDR3 region has 15 residues. The germline V gene has CDR1 SGHRS and CDR2 YFSETQ.

Relative to its sample, this clonotype is medium-sized (0.01 to 0.1%). The rearrangement links TRBV7-8 to TRBJ2-1; weak D call: TRBD2 (6 bases). Trimming pared 2 bases from V and 9 bases from J, leaving 14 bases between. The CDR3 length is 14 residues. The germline gives CDR1 SGHVS, CDR2 FQNEAQ. Here the CDR3 DNA reads TGTGCCAGCAGCTTAAGAGGTGGCGGGACTGAGCAGTTCTTC. The encoded protein is CASSLRGGGTEQFF.

This clonotype qualifies as medium-sized (0.01 to 0.1%). The V and J genes are TRBV20-1 and TRBJ1-5; the match to TRBD1 covers 10 bases. Trimming at V came to 5 bases and at J to 5 bases, leaving 6 bases not matched to a gene. Germline CDR1 DFQATT, CDR2 SNEGSKA (reference sequence). This CDR3 has 14 amino acids. The CDR3 reads CSAPRQGADQPQHF. For the CDR3, the DNA is TGCAGTGCTCCGAGACAGGGGGCGGATCAGCCCCAGCATTTT.

This clonotype qualifies as medium-sized. V usage is TRBV9 and J usage is TRBJ2-4; 9 nucleotides line up with TRBD2. V was pared by 4 bases and J by 4 bases, with 6 bases of the junction left unmatched. The CDR3 spans 15 residues. Per the germline V gene, CDR1 is SGDLS and CDR2 is YYNGEE. CDR3 residues: CASSPGLATKNIQYF. The CDR3 region has the DNA TGTGCCAGCAGCCCCGGACTAGCGACAAAAAACATTCAGTACTTC.

The genes are TRBV13 and TRBJ1-4, with a tentative D call TRBD1 (6 bases). This CDR3 region has 14 residues. Per germline, CDR1 PRHDT and CDR2 FYEKMQ (reference sequence). V was shortened by 4 bases and J by 9 bases, with 15 bases between the two germline ends. CDR3 bases: TGTGCCAGCAGCTCCCACGGGGGCGAAAAAAAACTGTTTTTT. Amino acids: CASSSHGGEKKLFF.

This clonotype is categorized as medium-sized. CDR3 amino acids: CATRTGGTGPPVPELFF. The CDR3 DNA reads as TGTGCCACCAGAACGGGAGGGACAGGGCCCCCTGTACCGGAGCTGTTTTTT. The genes are TRBV24-1 and TRBJ2-2, with D possibly matching TRBD1 (9 bases). V gave up 7 bases and J gave up 10 bases, with 27 bases separating them. CDR1 and CDR2 from the germline V gene are KGHDR and SFDVKD. The CDR3 runs 17 residues.

This clonotype was seen at least ten times. The chain uses TRBV29-1 and TRBJ2-1; D ambiguous. This CDR3 has 11 residues. The V gene lost 4 bases and the J gene lost 6 bases, with 7 bases spanning the gap. Germline CDR1 reads SQVTM; CDR2 reads ANQGSEA. The DNA of the CDR3 is TGCAGCGTTGGGTCCGGCAATGAGCAGTTCTTC. Translated: CSVGSGNEQFF.

This clonotype was detected ten times or more. V usage is TRBV7-2 and J usage is TRBJ1-5, with D perhaps matching TRBD1 (6 bases). The CDR3 extends over 15 amino acids. The V end was cut by 5 bases, the J end by 7 bases, with 18 bases between. The germline gives CDR1 SGHTA, CDR2 FQGNSA. CDR3 loop: CASSPWGGAVQPQHF. CDR3 DNA: TGTGCCAGCAGCCCCTGGGGGGGCGCAGTCCAGCCCCAGCATTTT.

This clonotype is medium-sized in the sample. The chain joins TRBV29-1 to TRBJ2-7; 8 bases line up with TRBD1. The length of the CDR3 is 14 residues. Germline V gene data show CDR1 as SQVTM and CDR2 as ANQGSEA. V shed 3 bases and J 3 bases; nucleotides not matched to a gene: 7. The CDR3, as DNA: TGCAGCGTTGAGATCGGCGACAGGGGCTACGAGCAGTACTTC. Protein sequence: CSVEIGDRGYEQYF.

This clonotype has more than one count but fewer than ten. The chain joins TRBV6-5 to TRBJ2-3; 8 bases map to TRBD2. Germline loops: CDR1 MNHEY, CDR2 SVGAGI. The V and J ends lost 0 bases and 4 bases, in that order; junction bases with no gene match: 18. The CDR3 is made up of 20 amino acids. CDR3 amino acids: CASSYSMVLAGGRGPDTQYF. The CDR3 DNA sequence: TGTGCCAGCAGTTACTCGATGGTGTTGGCGGGGGGCAGGGGCCCAGATACGCAGTATTTT.

Within the sample, this clonotype is medium-sized (0.01 to 0.1%). The rearrangement joins TRBV7-2 to TRBJ1-4; TRBD1 agrees at 7 bases. This CDR3 contains 14 residues. Germline CDR1 and CDR2: SGHTA and FQGNSA. V lost 5 bases to trimming and J lost 5 bases; unmatched junction nucleotides: 5. CDR3 in DNA: TGTGCCAGCAGCGCACCGGGACAGAATGAAAAACTGTTTTTT. As protein: CASSAPGQNEKLFF.

This clonotype is deemed medium-sized. The chain combines TRBV30 with TRBJ2-5, with TRBD2 matching 9 bases. This CDR3 is built from 16 residues. Trimming took 3 bases from V and 4 from J; bases not matched to a gene: 12. The germline gives CDR1 GTSNPN, CDR2 SVGIG (reference sequence). The CDR3: CAWSGGPPSGIETQYF. CDR3 DNA sequence: TGTGCCTGGAGCGGCGGCCCCCCTAGCGGGATAGAGACCCAGTACTTC.

Relative to its sample, this clonotype is medium-sized (0.01 to 0.1%). The chain recombines TRBV4-3 with TRBJ2-7; D gene unclear. The ends were cut back, 0 bases at V and 2 bases at J, with 5 bases in the middle. There are 13 residues in the CDR3. Germline CDR1 LGHNA, CDR2 YSLEER. Here the CDR3 DNA reads TGCGCCAGCAGCCAAGATAGGACCTACGAGCAGTACTTC. It yields the protein CASSQDRTYEQYF.

This chain links TRBV12-3 or TRBV12-4 with TRBJ1-1; D call uncertain. The CDR3 totals 12 residues. V lost 2 bases and J lost 9, with 10 bases in between. CDR3 sequence (DNA): TGTGCCAGCAGTTTAACTGAGAGCAAAGCTTTCTTT. It codes for CASSLTESKAFF.

The chain is built from TRBV11-2 and TRBJ2-1; D possibly corresponds to TRBD2 (5 bases). The CDR3 totals 16 residues. Germline V gene sequence: CDR1 SGHAT, CDR2 FQNNGV. Trimming cost V 1 base and J 10 bases, with 20 bases left between them. The CDR3 region has the DNA TGTGCCAGCAGCTTAGGTTATGCTAGCCCTCTTGGGGAGCAGTTCTTC. It is translated as CASSLGYASPLGEQFF.

The chain carries TRBV5-6 and TRBJ1-2, with 7 bases that match TRBD1. Germline CDR1 is SGHDT and CDR2 is YYEEEE. This CDR3 region has 14 residues. Trimming took 4 bases from V and 5 from J; bases not matched to a gene: 8. In nucleotides, the CDR3 is TGTGCCAGCAGCCTCCAGACAGGGACGTATGGCTACACCTTC. Translated: CASSLQTGTYGYTF.

This chain uses TRBV15 with TRBJ2-4; 9 nucleotides match TRBD2. The CDR3 spans 16 residues. Looked up from germline, CDR1 is LNHNV and CDR2 is YYDKDF (reference sequence). After removal of 5 bases from V and 6 bases from J, the junction contained 11 bases not matched to a gene. The chain's CDR3 is CATSGWGGRVGNIQYF. CDR3 DNA sequence: TGTGCCACCAGCGGTTGGGGCGGGAGGGTTGGAAACATTCAGTACTTC.

This clonotype is labeled as medium-sized. V gene TRBV5-6 combines with J gene TRBJ2-7, with TRBD1 matching 7 bases. The CDR3 totals 16 residues. J was trimmed by 7 bases and V by 4 bases; bases with no gene match: 17. Germline loops: CDR1 SGHDT, CDR2 YYEEEE. In nucleotides, the CDR3 is TGTGCCAGCAGCCTAGGACAGGCCTCCACCCTATGGGAGCAGTACTTC. Protein product: CASSLGQASTLWEQYF.

This clonotype is categorized as medium-sized. V usage is TRBV28 and J usage is TRBJ1-2, with TRBD1 matching 8 bases. Germline loops: CDR1 MDHEN, CDR2 SYDVKM. With 2 bases clipped from V and 2 bases from J, the junction kept 7 bases outside the gene matches. The CDR3 length is 16 residues. CDR3 DNA: TGTGCCAGCAGTTTAGGGGGGACAGGAGCAAACTATGGCTACACCTTC. Encoded protein: CASSLGGTGANYGYTF.

By share, this clonotype counts as medium-sized (0.01 to 0.1%). V gene TRBV18 combines with J gene TRBJ2-5; D is unclear. The V end lost 3 bases, the J end lost 4 bases, and 9 bases lay between the germline ends. The CDR3 has 13 residues. Germline loops: CDR1 KGHSH, CDR2 LQKENI. The CDR3 sequence is CASSPPVRETQYF. Written as DNA, the CDR3 is TGTGCCAGCTCACCCCCTGTAAGAGAGACCCAGTACTTC.

This clonotype is medium-sized (0.01 to 0.1%). The genes are TRBV7-2 and TRBJ2-7, with 9 bases lining up with TRBD2. This CDR3 is built from 16 residues. V lost 7 bases, J lost 3 bases, and 13 bases stayed unmatched. Germline CDR1 reads SGHTA; CDR2 reads FQGNSA. The CDR3 loop reads CASTPGGVAGVYEQYF. The DNA of the CDR3 is TGTGCCAGCACCCCCGGGGGAGTAGCGGGAGTCTACGAGCAGTACTTC.

In its sample, this clonotype is medium-sized. The CDR3 DNA sequence: TGTGCCAGCAGCCAAGGTTTCCGTTTTCAAGAGACCCAGTACTTC. Translation gives CASSQGFRFQETQYF. The chain has TRBV3-1 and TRBJ2-5; no clear D gene. CDR3 length: 15 amino acids. From germline, CDR1 is LGHDT and CDR2 YNNKEL (reference sequence). Trimming removed 1 base from V and 2 bases from J, with 11 bases in between.

In this sample, this clonotype is medium-sized. The genes are TRBV7-9 and TRBJ2-3, with D perhaps matching TRBD2 (5 bases). CDR1 and CDR2 (germline): SEHNR, FQNEAQ (reference sequence). The length of the CDR3 is 13 residues. V was cut by 7 bases and J by 2 bases, with 10 bases left in between. As DNA, the CDR3 is TGTGCCAGCACCTCGGGAACCACAGATACGCAGTATTTT. Translating gives CASTSGTTDTQYF.

This clonotype was seen a handful of times. The V call is TRBV11-1, the J call TRBJ2-1; a weak D match, TRBD1 (6 bases). This CDR3 comprises 15 residues. V was clipped by 0 bases and J by 6 bases, with 12 bases between them. The V gene's germline CDR1 is SGHAT and CDR2 FQDESV (reference sequence). DNA of the CDR3: TGTGCCAGCAGCTTAGCTGGGACACAGGGCAATGAGCAGTTCTTC. Amino acid sequence: CASSLAGTQGNEQFF.

By share, this clonotype ranks as large. J is TRBJ2-5 and V is TRBV5-1, with 16 bases matching TRBD2. Germline CDR1 and CDR2: SGHRS and YFSETQ. The junction had 5 bases not matched to a gene; V was cut back by 4 bases and J by 2 bases. This CDR3 is built from 17 residues. The CDR3 nucleotides are TGCGCCAGCAGCCCGGGACTAGCGGGGGGGCGTCAAGAGACCCAGTACTTC. Amino acids: CASSPGLAGGRQETQYF.

This clonotype is termed medium-sized. V usage is TRBV24-1 and J usage is TRBJ2-3; D not certain. CDR3 length equals 14 residues. Between the trimmed V and J ends, which lost 7 bases and 0 bases, there was a span of 10 bases. Germline CDR1 reads KGHDR; CDR2 reads SFDVKD. The CDR3 loop is CATSSEPSTDTQYF. The CDR3 bases are TGTGCCACCAGCAGTGAACCTAGCACAGATACGCAGTATTTT.